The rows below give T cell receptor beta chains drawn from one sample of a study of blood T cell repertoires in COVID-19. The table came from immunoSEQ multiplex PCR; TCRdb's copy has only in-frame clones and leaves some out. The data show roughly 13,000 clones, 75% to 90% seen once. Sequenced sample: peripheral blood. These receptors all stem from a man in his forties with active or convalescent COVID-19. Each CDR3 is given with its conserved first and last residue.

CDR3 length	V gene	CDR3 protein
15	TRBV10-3	CAISVNRDFTDTQYF
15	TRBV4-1	CATQAESGGRDEQFF
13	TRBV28	CASSPVFSYEQYF
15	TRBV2	CASYRGEWANEKLFF
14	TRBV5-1	CASSFPRENTEAFF
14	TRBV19	CASSSGAPNQPQHF
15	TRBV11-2	CASSLDLTGEGKLFF
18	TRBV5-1	CASSPLPAGAIYTGELFF
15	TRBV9	CASSVGGGSYNEQFF
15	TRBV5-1	CASSNVQASTDTQYF
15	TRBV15	CATRTTGQDTGELFF
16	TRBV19	CASRTSGASSYNEQFF
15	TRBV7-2	CASSWGQGTNEKLFF
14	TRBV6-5	CASTQRGGHTEAFF
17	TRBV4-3	CASSQDNWGLSTGELFF
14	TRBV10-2	CASSGAEGHGELFF
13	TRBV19	CASSPGQPYEQYF
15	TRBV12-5	CASGLWGRANQPQHF
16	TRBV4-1	CASSDMGRGNAGELFF
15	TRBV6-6	CASNPLGQGRNEQFF
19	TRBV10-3	CAISEQPGKQSSGANVLTF
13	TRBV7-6	CASSLDRAETQYF
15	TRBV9	CASSVSGAATGELFF
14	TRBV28	CASSLRGGPDTQYF
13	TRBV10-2	CASRATGDGGYTF
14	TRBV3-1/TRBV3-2	CASSQEASRGTQYF
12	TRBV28	CASRSRGTEAFF
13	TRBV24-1	CATSPRVGSPLHF
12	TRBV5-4	CASSLPGNEQYF
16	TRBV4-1	CASSQDLRQGKETQYF
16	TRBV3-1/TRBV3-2	CASSHPGTEITGELFF
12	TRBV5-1	CASSGQGYGYTF
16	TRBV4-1	CASSQDRSSRGLGYTF
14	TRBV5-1	CASSLGQLNEKLFF
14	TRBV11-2	CASSPRDLAEKLFF
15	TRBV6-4	CASSGRTGIEHIQYF
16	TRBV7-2	CASSFLPGGYYNEQFF
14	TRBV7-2	CASSLVYDSKEQYF
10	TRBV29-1	CSVTTGEAFF
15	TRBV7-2	CASSLVPQGVGEQYF
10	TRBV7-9	CASNGGTQYF
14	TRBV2	CASQRLVTQETQYF
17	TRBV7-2	CASSLARRGGRTDTQYF
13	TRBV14	CASSQVEVSPLHF
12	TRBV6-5	CASRSGDNEQYF
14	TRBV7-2	CASSLSGVLDTQYF
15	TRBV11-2	CASQWGQGPNSPLHF
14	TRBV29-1	CSVEDEGLNTEAFF
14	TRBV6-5	CASSFSGGGYGYTF
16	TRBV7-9	CASSDGLEARPGELFF
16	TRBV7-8	CASSSPPAGDPDTQYF
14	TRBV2	CASSETRGIETQYF
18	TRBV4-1	CASSQGLRGGSYNSPLHF